What follows are 15 T cell receptor beta chains derived from one specimen sequenced in a study of blood T cell repertoires in COVID-19. Profiling relied on immunoSEQ multiplex PCR, and the TCRdb table lists in-frame clones only, not all of them. The sample consists of about 150,000 clones, less than 95% of them appearing once. The sample consisted of peripheral blood. These receptors all stem from a man aged 50-60 years with acute or convalescent COVID-19.

This clone has just one count. The chain links TRBV6-1 to TRBJ1-5, with D possibly TRBD1 on 5 matching bases. V lost 0 bases and J 5 bases, leaving 14 bases between the germline ends. CDR1 is MNHNS and CDR2 is SASEGT in the germline V gene. The CDR3 is 16 amino acids. As DNA, the CDR3 is TGTGCCAGCAGTGAAGCCGCAGGGAGGGGATATCAGCCCCAGCATTTT. Protein product: CASSEAAGRGYQPQHF.

This sequence joins TRBV28 and TRBJ1-1, with D perhaps matching TRBD1 (6 bases). The CDR3 totals 14 residues. Germline loops: CDR1 MDHEN, CDR2 SYDVKM. V gave up 7 bases and J gave up 0 bases, with 12 bases separating them. The CDR3 nucleotides read TGTGCCAGCACCCCGGGACACTTGAACACTGAAGCTTTCTTT. It yields the protein CASTPGHLNTEAFF.

The rearrangement links TRBV5-1 to TRBJ1-1; 7 bases line up with TRBD1. CDR1 SGHRS and CDR2 YFSETQ come from the germline V gene. The trim removed 0 bases at V and 0 bases at J, leaving 2 bases unmatched. The CDR3 length is 15 residues. CDR3: CASSLVGGLNTEAFF. CDR3 coding DNA: TGCGCCAGCAGCTTGGTAGGGGGCTTGAACACTGAAGCTTTCTTT.

This chain connects TRBV3-1 (or the pseudogene TRBV3-2) to TRBJ1-6; D call uncertain. This CDR3 is built from 15 residues. V was shortened by 4 bases and J by 5 bases, with 12 bases between the two germline ends. Germline assignment: CDR1 LGHDT and CDR2 YNNKEL (reference sequence). In DNA form, the CDR3 reads TGTGCCAGCAGCCTTTTGATCGGGAATAATTCACCCCTCCACTTT. Translated: CASSLLIGNNSPLHF.

The chain uses TRBV3-1 (or the pseudogene TRBV3-2) and TRBJ1-1; 9 positions agree with TRBD1. V lost 5 bases to trimming and J lost 4 bases; unmatched junction nucleotides: 5. CDR1 and CDR2 from the germline V gene are LGHDT and YNNKEL (reference sequence). This CDR3 region has 14 residues. The CDR3 sequence is CASSLQGAVTEAFF. The CDR3 bases are TGTGCCAGCAGCTTACAGGGGGCGGTCACTGAAGCTTTCTTT.

The chain recombines TRBV6-5 with TRBJ1-3, with 7 bases fitting TRBD1. V lost 0 bases, J lost 4 bases, and 3 bases stayed unmatched. The germline gives CDR1 MNHEY, CDR2 SVGAGI. CDR3 length: 15 residues. The CDR3 spells CASSYSQDRGNTIYF. The CDR3 nucleotides read TGTGCCAGCAGTTACTCCCAGGACAGGGGAAACACCATATATTTT.

This chain connects TRBV27 to TRBJ2-7; D is possibly TRBD2 (6 bases). The CDR3 totals 15 residues. V was trimmed by 6 bases and J by 3 bases, leaving 18 bases between them. Germline CDR1 and CDR2: MNHEY and SMNVEV (reference sequence). The CDR3 loop is CASSGTRTGDYEQYF. CDR3 nucleotide sequence: TGTGCCAGCAGCGGGACTCGGACTGGAGACTACGAGCAGTACTTC.

The count of this clone is one. The rearrangement links TRBV18 to TRBJ2-2, with 7 nucleotides matching TRBD1. This CDR3 contains 14 residues. The V segment lost 4 bases and the J segment 6 bases; nucleotides outside the gene matches: 5. Germline V gene sequence: CDR1 KGHSH, CDR2 LQKENI. The CDR3 sequence: CASSLRQGAGELFF. In nucleotides, the CDR3 is TGTGCCAGCTCACTCCGACAGGGTGCCGGGGAGCTGTTTTTT.

The rearrangement links TRBV2 to TRBJ2-3; TRBD1 agrees at 7 bases. The CDR3 is 14 amino acids. With V trimmed by 5 bases and J by 2 bases, 4 bases remained unmatched. CDR1 is SNHLY and CDR2 is FYNNEI in the germline V gene. As DNA, the CDR3 is TGTGCCAGCAGTCCCGACAGGGACACAGATACGCAGTATTTT. Translating gives CASSPDRDTDTQYF.

V gene TRBV7-2 combines with J gene TRBJ1-2, with D hard to call. CDR3 size: 14 residues. V lost 1 base and J 7 bases, leaving 13 bases between the germline ends. Germline V CDR1 and CDR2: SGHTA, FQGNSA. This CDR3 reads CASSLGGALSGYTF. The CDR3 DNA sequence: TGTGCCAGCAGCTTAGGGGGAGCCCTCTCTGGCTACACCTTC.

V gene TRBV27 combines with J gene TRBJ2-3; D is perhaps TRBD2 (5 bases). The CDR3 spans 14 residues. Germline CDR1 and CDR2: MNHEY and SMNVEV (reference sequence). V shed 5 bases and J shed 4 bases, with 13 bases lying between them. The CDR3 reads CASSPLRVADTQYF. As DNA, the CDR3 is TGTGCCAGCAGTCCACTGAGGGTGGCAGATACGCAGTATTTT.

The V call is TRBV5-1, the J call TRBJ1-3; D unresolved. Germline CDR1 reads SGHRS; CDR2 reads YFSETQ. The V gene lost 5 bases and the J gene lost 0 bases, with 9 bases spanning the gap. The CDR3 has 14 amino acids. The CDR3 loop reads CASSINTSGNTIYF. The CDR3, as DNA: TGCGCCAGCAGTATAAACACCTCTGGAAACACCATATATTTT.

In DNA, the CDR3 is TGCGCCAGCAGTCAATGTATAGGACTAGCGGAGCCGAGCTCCTACAATGAGCAGTTCTTC. Translation: CASSQCIGLAEPSSYNEQFF. The rearrangement joins TRBV23-1 to TRBJ2-1; TRBD2 aligns across 10 bases. TRBV23-1 is marked as an open reading frame, function uncertain. The ends lost 1 base at V and 0 bases at J; junction bases unmatched: 12. This CDR3 is built from 20 residues.

The chain is built from TRBV9 and TRBJ1-1; D gene ambiguous. CDR3 size: 12 residues. From germline, CDR1 is SGDLS and CDR2 YYNGEE. V lost 0 bases, J lost 7 bases, and 7 bases lay in between. CDR3: CASSVAGGEAFF. The CDR3 coding sequence is TGTGCCAGCAGCGTAGCTGGCGGTGAAGCTTTCTTT.

Concerning this clone itself: This sample also contains other DNA sequences that code for the same CDR3. The V call is TRBV7-9, the J call TRBJ2-5; D not resolved. Trimming cost V 0 bases and J 0 bases, with 8 bases left between them. The CDR3 extends over 15 amino acids. Germline CDR1 and CDR2: SEHNR and FQNEAQ (reference sequence). CDR3 in amino acids: CASSLARTDQETQYF. The CDR3 DNA sequence: TGTGCCAGCAGCTTAGCGCGAACAGACCAAGAGACCCAGTACTTC.